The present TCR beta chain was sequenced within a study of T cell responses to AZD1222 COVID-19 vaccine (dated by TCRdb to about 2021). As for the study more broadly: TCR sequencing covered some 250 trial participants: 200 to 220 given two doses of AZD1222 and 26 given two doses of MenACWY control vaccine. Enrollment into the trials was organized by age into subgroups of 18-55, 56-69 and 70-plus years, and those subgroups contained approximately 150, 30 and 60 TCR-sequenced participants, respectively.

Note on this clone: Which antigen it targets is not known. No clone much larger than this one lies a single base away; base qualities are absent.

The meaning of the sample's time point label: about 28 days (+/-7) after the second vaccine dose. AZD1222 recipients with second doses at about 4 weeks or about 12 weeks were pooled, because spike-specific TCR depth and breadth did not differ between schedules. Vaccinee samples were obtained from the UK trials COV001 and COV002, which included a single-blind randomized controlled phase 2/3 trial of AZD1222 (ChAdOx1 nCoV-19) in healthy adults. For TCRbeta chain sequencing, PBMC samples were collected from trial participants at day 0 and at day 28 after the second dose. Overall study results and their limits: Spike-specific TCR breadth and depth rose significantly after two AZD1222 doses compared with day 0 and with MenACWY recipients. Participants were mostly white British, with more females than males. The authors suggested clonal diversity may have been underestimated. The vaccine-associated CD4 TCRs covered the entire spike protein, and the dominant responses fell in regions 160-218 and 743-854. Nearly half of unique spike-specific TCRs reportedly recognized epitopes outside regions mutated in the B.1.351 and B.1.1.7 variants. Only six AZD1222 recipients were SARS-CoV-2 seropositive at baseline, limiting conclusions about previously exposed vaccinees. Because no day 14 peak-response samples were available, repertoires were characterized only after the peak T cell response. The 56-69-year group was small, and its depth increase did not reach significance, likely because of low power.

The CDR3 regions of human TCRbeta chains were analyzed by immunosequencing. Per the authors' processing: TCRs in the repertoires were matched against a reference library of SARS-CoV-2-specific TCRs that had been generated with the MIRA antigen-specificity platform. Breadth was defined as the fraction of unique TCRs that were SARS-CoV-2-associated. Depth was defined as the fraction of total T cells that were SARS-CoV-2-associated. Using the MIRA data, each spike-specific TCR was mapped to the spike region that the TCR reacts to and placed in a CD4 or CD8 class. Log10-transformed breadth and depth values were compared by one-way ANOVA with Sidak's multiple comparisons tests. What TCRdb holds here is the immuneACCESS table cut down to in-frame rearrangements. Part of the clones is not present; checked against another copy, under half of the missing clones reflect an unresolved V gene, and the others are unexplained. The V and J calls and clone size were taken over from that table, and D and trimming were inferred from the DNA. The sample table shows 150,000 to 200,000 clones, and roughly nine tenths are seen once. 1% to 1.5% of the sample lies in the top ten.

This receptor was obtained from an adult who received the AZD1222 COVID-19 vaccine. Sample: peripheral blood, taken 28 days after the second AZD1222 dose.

The CDR3 reads CATSDPRDREQTRNTEAFF. The nucleotide sequence reads as follows: TGTGCCACCAGTGATCCACGGGACAGGGAGCAGACCCGGAACACTGAAGCTTTCTTT. The chain joins TRBV24-1 to TRBJ1-1, with 9 bases matching TRBD1. V and J are trimmed by 3 bases and 1 base, and the gene matches miss 14 bases of the junction. CDR1 and CDR2 are drawn from the germline V gene: KGHDR, SFDVKD. From its cysteine to its phenylalanine, the CDR3 spans 19 amino acids. Only CDR3 DNA remains: 57 bases, in frame from the first base.